Listed below are T cell receptor beta chains from one sample, sequenced in a study of CD8+ T cells in alopecia areata. Some clones are missing from TCRdb's copy, which holds only in-frame ones; the method was immunoSEQ multiplex PCR. The data hold 95,000 to 110,000 clones, with approximately 52% observed a single time. Sequences were obtained from CD4+ T cells sorted from blood. The receptors come from a human donor in good health. Each CDR3 is given with its conserved first and last residue. The order of the fields is D gene, V gene, clone size, J gene, CDR3 protein, CDR3 DNA. A D gene is named only where the DNA matches it firmly. Some rows mark clone size as missing; the rest say once, few, many or name a class of expanded clone.

d_call: TRBD2; v_call: TRBV5-1; clone_size: NA; j_call: TRBJ2-5; cdr3_aa: CASSIGLAGKGTQYF; cdr3_nt: TGCGCCAGCAGCATCGGACTAGCGGGGAAGGGGACCCAGTACTTC
d_call: NA; v_call: TRBV18; clone_size: NA; j_call: TRBJ1-1; cdr3_aa: CASSPGRPGVQVYTEAFF; cdr3_nt: TGTGCCAGCTCACCAGGGCGACCAGGGGTCCAGGTCTACACTGAAGCTTTCTTT
d_call: NA; v_call: TRBV29-1; clone_size: few; j_call: TRBJ2-1; cdr3_aa: CSVHHRPATGNEQFF; cdr3_nt: TGCAGCGTACACCACCGCCCGGCTACGGGGAATGAGCAGTTCTTC
d_call: NA; v_call: TRBV30; clone_size: NA; j_call: TRBJ2-7; cdr3_aa: CAWSVGSGYEQYF; cdr3_nt: TGTGCCTGGAGTGTAGGAAGCGGGTACGAGCAGTACTTC
d_call: TRBD1; v_call: TRBV6-6; clone_size: few; j_call: TRBJ1-2; cdr3_aa: CASSPTGDYGYTF; cdr3_nt: TGTGCCAGCAGCCCAACAGGGGACTATGGCTACACCTTC
d_call: NA; v_call: TRBV30; clone_size: many; j_call: TRBJ1-4; cdr3_aa: CAWSGEKLFF; cdr3_nt: TGTGCCTGGAGTGGTGAAAAACTGTTTTTT
d_call: TRBD1; v_call: TRBV6-5; clone_size: NA; j_call: TRBJ2-7; cdr3_aa: CASSYSTRGHSEQYF; cdr3_nt: TGTGCCAGCAGTTACTCGACCAGGGGGCATAGCGAGCAGTACTTC
d_call: NA; v_call: TRBV29-1; clone_size: NA; j_call: TRBJ1-1; cdr3_aa: CSAAKVLGGAGTEAFF; cdr3_nt: TGCAGCGCTGCCAAGGTATTAGGCGGCGCGGGGACTGAAGCTTTCTTT
d_call: NA; v_call: TRBV23-1; clone_size: NA; j_call: TRBJ1-2; cdr3_aa: CAKPGGFRGGYGYTF; cdr3_nt: TGCGCGAAGCCGGGGGGGTTCAGGGGAGGGTATGGCTACACCTTC
d_call: NA; v_call: TRBV30; clone_size: NA; j_call: TRBJ1-4; cdr3_aa: CAWSVPPTGFNEKLFF; cdr3_nt: TGTGCCTGGAGTGTACCCCCTACGGGTTTTAATGAAAAACTGTTTTTT
d_call: TRBD2; v_call: TRBV29-1; clone_size: once; j_call: TRBJ2-1; cdr3_aa: CSVEGRGADREQFF; cdr3_nt: TGCAGCGTAGAAGGGCGGGGGGCCGACCGGGAGCAGTTCTTC
d_call: NA; v_call: TRBV19; clone_size: few; j_call: TRBJ1-4; cdr3_aa: CASSQRNEKLFF; cdr3_nt: TGTGCCAGTAGTCAGAGAAATGAAAAACTGTTTTTT
d_call: NA; v_call: TRBV30; clone_size: NA; j_call: TRBJ1-3; cdr3_aa: CAWSLGAYSGNTIYF; cdr3_nt: TGTGCCTGGAGTCTAGGGGCTTACTCTGGAAACACCATATATTTT
d_call: TRBD1; v_call: TRBV7-8; clone_size: few; j_call: TRBJ1-1; cdr3_aa: CASSTTGGTEAFF; cdr3_nt: TGTGCCAGCAGCACTACAGGGGGCACTGAAGCTTTCTTT
d_call: NA; v_call: TRBV5-1; clone_size: NA; j_call: TRBJ2-2; cdr3_aa: CASTRGDGGDTGELFF; cdr3_nt: TGCGCCAGCACCCGCGGGGATGGAGGGGACACCGGGGAGCTGTTTTTT
d_call: NA; v_call: TRBV29-1; clone_size: few; j_call: TRBJ2-2; cdr3_aa: CSVAAGRNTGELFF; cdr3_nt: TGCAGCGTTGCGGCGGGACGGAACACCGGGGAGCTGTTTTTT
d_call: TRBD1; v_call: TRBV30; clone_size: medium-sized; j_call: TRBJ1-5; cdr3_aa: CAWNRGLGQPQHF; cdr3_nt: TGTGCCTGGAACAGGGGGTTAGGTCAGCCCCAGCATTTT
d_call: NA; v_call: TRBV7-9; clone_size: NA; j_call: TRBJ2-1; cdr3_aa: CASSLSGREQFF; cdr3_nt: TGTGCCAGCAGCTTATCCGGAAGGGAGCAGTTCTTC
d_call: NA; v_call: TRBV29-1; clone_size: few; j_call: TRBJ2-5; cdr3_aa: CSVGAGAETQYF; cdr3_nt: TGCAGCGTTGGAGCTGGTGCAGAGACCCAGTACTTC
d_call: NA; v_call: TRBV4-2; clone_size: NA; j_call: TRBJ2-5; cdr3_aa: CASSQDYTRPETQYF; cdr3_nt: TGTGCCAGCAGCCAGGACTATACGCGGCCGGAGACCCAGTACTTC
d_call: NA; v_call: TRBV25-1; clone_size: NA; j_call: TRBJ1-6; cdr3_aa: CASSEQNSPLHF; cdr3_nt: TGTGCCAGCAGTGAACAAAATTCACCCCTCCACTTT
d_call: NA; v_call: TRBV29-1; clone_size: NA; j_call: TRBJ2-3; cdr3_aa: CSARGGSSTDTQYF; cdr3_nt: TGCAGCGCCAGGGGGGGATCTAGCACAGATACGCAGTATTTT
d_call: NA; v_call: TRBV28; clone_size: NA; j_call: TRBJ2-5; cdr3_aa: CASRAQETQYF; cdr3_nt: TGTGCCAGTAGGGCCCAAGAGACCCAGTACTTC
d_call: NA; v_call: TRBV28; clone_size: NA; j_call: TRBJ1-2; cdr3_aa: CASSLVIWGRGYTF; cdr3_nt: TGTGCCAGCAGTTTAGTTATCTGGGGGCGAGGCTACACCTTC
d_call: TRBD1; v_call: TRBV5-1; clone_size: NA; j_call: TRBJ2-3; cdr3_aa: CASSLTGGETDTQYF; cdr3_nt: TGCGCCAGCAGCCTTACAGGGGGTGAGACAGATACGCAGTATTTT
d_call: NA; v_call: TRBV28; clone_size: once; j_call: TRBJ2-7; cdr3_aa: CASSFDSRSYEQYF; cdr3_nt: TGTGCCAGCAGTTTTGACAGCCGTTCCTACGAGCAGTACTTC
d_call: NA; v_call: TRBV4-2; clone_size: few; j_call: TRBJ2-3; cdr3_aa: CASSQDPRTDTQYF; cdr3_nt: TGTGCCAGCAGCCAAGACCCACGCACAGATACGCAGTATTTT
d_call: TRBD1; v_call: TRBV19; clone_size: NA; j_call: TRBJ2-1; cdr3_aa: CASSKQGVYNEQFF; cdr3_nt: TGTGCCAGTAGTAAACAGGGGGTTTACAATGAGCAGTTCTTC
d_call: NA; v_call: TRBV27; clone_size: NA; j_call: TRBJ1-1; cdr3_aa: CASSFSRKNTEAFF; cdr3_nt: TGTGCCAGCAGTTTTTCTAGGAAGAACACTGAAGCTTTCTTT
d_call: TRBD2; v_call: TRBV7-2; clone_size: NA; j_call: TRBJ2-7; cdr3_aa: CASSSFSSGGGVQYF; cdr3_nt: TGTGCCAGCAGTTCTTTTAGTAGCGGGGGTGGGGTGCAGTACTTC
d_call: NA; v_call: TRBV18; clone_size: NA; j_call: TRBJ1-6; cdr3_aa: CASFDNRVSPLHF; cdr3_nt: TGTGCCAGCTTCGACAACAGGGTCTCACCCCTCCACTTT
d_call: NA; v_call: TRBV11-2; clone_size: NA; j_call: TRBJ1-6; cdr3_aa: CASSLVGARANSPLHF; cdr3_nt: TGTGCCAGCAGCTTAGTCGGAGCCAGGGCCAATTCACCCCTCCACTTT
d_call: NA; v_call: TRBV19; clone_size: NA; j_call: TRBJ1-5; cdr3_aa: CASGVNQPQHF; cdr3_nt: TGTGCCAGTGGAGTAAATCAGCCCCAGCATTTT
d_call: NA; v_call: TRBV7-9; clone_size: few; j_call: TRBJ2-5; cdr3_aa: CASSSIGETQYF; cdr3_nt: TGTGCCAGCAGCTCGATCGGAGAGACCCAGTACTTC
d_call: NA; v_call: TRBV30; clone_size: NA; j_call: TRBJ2-5; cdr3_aa: CAWSGGSAETQYF; cdr3_nt: TGTGCCTGGAGTGGGGGGTCCGCGGAGACCCAGTACTTC
d_call: TRBD1; v_call: TRBV30; clone_size: NA; j_call: TRBJ1-2; cdr3_aa: CAWNRGGSNYGYTF; cdr3_nt: TGTGCCTGGAACAGGGGAGGATCCAACTATGGCTACACCTTC
d_call: TRBD1; v_call: TRBV29-1; clone_size: NA; j_call: TRBJ2-5; cdr3_aa: CSVPAGGFETQYF; cdr3_nt: TGCAGCGTTCCGGCAGGGGGTTTTGAGACCCAGTACTTC
d_call: NA; v_call: TRBV28; clone_size: NA; j_call: TRBJ1-6; cdr3_aa: CASGGLGTYNSPLHF; cdr3_nt: TGTGCCAGCGGGGGACTCGGGACCTATAATTCACCCCTCCACTTT
d_call: NA; v_call: TRBV15; clone_size: NA; j_call: TRBJ2-1; cdr3_aa: CATSSFNEQFF; cdr3_nt: TGTGCCACCAGCAGCTTCAATGAGCAGTTCTTC
d_call: NA; v_call: TRBV4-2; clone_size: few; j_call: TRBJ2-1; cdr3_aa: CASRGVWEQFF; cdr3_nt: TGTGCCAGCAGAGGGGTTTGGGAGCAGTTCTTC
d_call: TRBD1; v_call: TRBV29-1; clone_size: few; j_call: TRBJ2-5; cdr3_aa: CSVGWGQKQETQYF; cdr3_nt: TGCAGCGTTGGATGGGGACAGAAACAAGAGACCCAGTACTTC
d_call: NA; v_call: TRBV7-2; clone_size: few; j_call: TRBJ2-4; cdr3_aa: CASSLEGGGGIQYF; cdr3_nt: TGTGCCAGCAGCTTAGAGGGCGGGGGCGGTATTCAGTACTTC
d_call: NA; v_call: TRBV11-1; clone_size: many; j_call: TRBJ2-3; cdr3_aa: CASSFSSVTDTQYF; cdr3_nt: TGTGCCAGCAGCTTTTCCTCGGTCACAGATACGCAGTATTTT
d_call: NA; v_call: TRBV5-1; clone_size: NA; j_call: TRBJ2-7; cdr3_aa: CASSLTGGPYSYEQYF; cdr3_nt: TGCGCCAGCAGCTTAACGGGGGGCCCGTACTCCTACGAGCAGTACTTC
d_call: TRBD1; v_call: TRBV30; clone_size: NA; j_call: TRBJ2-4; cdr3_aa: CAWRGQGSRLAKNIQYF; cdr3_nt: TGTGCCTGGAGGGGACAGGGTTCCCGGTTAGCCAAAAACATTCAGTACTTC
d_call: NA; v_call: TRBV2; clone_size: NA; j_call: TRBJ2-2; cdr3_aa: CASSESRAGELFF; cdr3_nt: TGTGCCAGCAGTGAATCGCGTGCCGGGGAGCTGTTTTTT
d_call: TRBD1; v_call: TRBV5-1; clone_size: NA; j_call: TRBJ2-1; cdr3_aa: CASSRGQDDEQFF; cdr3_nt: TGCGCCAGCAGTCGCGGACAGGATGATGAGCAGTTCTTC
d_call: TRBD2; v_call: TRBV2; clone_size: NA; j_call: TRBJ2-6; cdr3_aa: CASSPRLAGGFSGANVLTF; cdr3_nt: TGTGCCAGCAGCCCCCGACTAGCGGGGGGTTTCTCTGGGGCCAACGTCCTGACTTTC
d_call: NA; v_call: TRBV6-1; clone_size: few; j_call: TRBJ1-2; cdr3_aa: CASSEAKGNYGYTF; cdr3_nt: TGTGCCAGCAGTGAAGCGAAGGGTAACTATGGCTACACCTTC
d_call: NA; v_call: TRBV6-5; clone_size: few; j_call: TRBJ1-4; cdr3_aa: CAASGPGEKLFF; cdr3_nt: TGTGCCGCGTCAGGGCCGGGTGAAAAACTGTTTTTT
d_call: NA; v_call: TRBV6-1; clone_size: NA; j_call: TRBJ2-7; cdr3_aa: CASSLGRASDEQYF; cdr3_nt: TGTGCCAGCAGCCTCGGACGGGCGTCCGACGAGCAGTACTTC